The T cell receptor beta chain described here comes from a study of identical twins. Study-wide results and limits: Within beta out-of-frame sequences, the excess sharing observed between twins was weaker.

Concerning this clonotype: What it binds is unknown.

The CDR3 consists of 14 residues. Germline trimming cut 4 bases from V and 4 bases from J; bases unmatched to any gene: 5. The V gene's germline CDR1 is LGHDT and CDR2 YNNKEL (reference sequence). Each CDR3 protein gets one entry after TCRdb re-called the 5' RACE reads with MiXCR. The sample contains fewer than 500,000 distinct CDR3 sequences, 13% to 15% of which appear only once. The sample also formed part of further work on yellow fever vaccine responses in identical twins.

The receptor comes from a woman under 30 in good health. Material for sequencing was CD4+ T cells sorted from blood. V usage is TRBV3-1 and J usage is TRBJ1-2; 8 bases match TRBD1. CDR3 DNA: TGTGCCAGCAGCCCCGGGACAGGCTCCTATGGCTACACCTTC. Amino acids: CASSPGTGSYGYTF.